The following is a T cell receptor beta chain sequence with its context. This specimen belongs to a study of blood T cell repertoires in COVID-19. This CDR3 has 17 amino acids. V lost 1 base to trimming and J lost 4 bases; unmatched junction nucleotides: 6. Germline V CDR1 and CDR2: SGHAT, FQNNGV. Profiled with immunoSEQ multiplex PCR; TCRdb holds only in-frame clones, not every one. The repertoire holds about 250,000 clones, with 70% to 85% as singletons. The TCR originated in a human donor with COVID-19, enrolled during active disease. The donor label of this sample is uncertain. This chain uses TRBV11-2 with TRBJ2-2; 10 bases match TRBD2. Sequenced material: peripheral blood. This CDR3 is CASSLGFLAGATGELFF. CDR3 in DNA: TGTGCCAGCAGCTTAGGATTCCTAGCGGGAGCCACCGGGGAGCTGTTTTTT.